This T cell receptor beta chain came from a study of T cell clones after liver transplantation. Across the study: Draws occurred before transplant, before withdrawal, and after complete or failed withdrawal. Findings of the study overall: A larger donor-reactive than third-party decline suggested partial antigen-specific deletion.

Libraries were prepared by immunoSEQ multiplex PCR; TCRdb keeps only in-frame clonotypes and omits some of them. The sample consists of roughly 19,000 clones, around 75% of them appearing once. This CDR3 contains 14 residues. Trimming left V 6 bases short and J 5 bases short, with 17 bases between. Germline CDR1 is KGHSH and CDR2 is LQKENI. On this clone: The antigen remains undetermined.

The receptor was derived from a human patient who received a liver transplant. Some T cells may arise from the graft donor. The V call is TRBV18, the J call TRBJ2-7, with D possibly matching TRBD1 (6 bases). The specimen was CD8+ T cells from blood, collected around 4.5 years after liver transplant. In nucleotides, the CDR3 is TGTGCCAGCTCTCCAGGGATGGGGGCCCACGAGCAGTACTTC. Translating gives CASSPGMGAHEQYF.